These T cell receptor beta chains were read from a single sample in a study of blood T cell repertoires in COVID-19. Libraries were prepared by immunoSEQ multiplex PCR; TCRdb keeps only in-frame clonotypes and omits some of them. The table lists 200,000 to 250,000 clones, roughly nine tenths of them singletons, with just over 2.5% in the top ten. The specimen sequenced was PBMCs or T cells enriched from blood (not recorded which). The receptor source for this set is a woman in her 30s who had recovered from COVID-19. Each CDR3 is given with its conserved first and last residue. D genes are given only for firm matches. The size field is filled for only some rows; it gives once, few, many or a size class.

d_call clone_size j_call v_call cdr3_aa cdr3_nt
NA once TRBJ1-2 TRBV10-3 CAIRRTEGYTF TGTGCCATCAGGAGGACAGAAGGCTACACCTTC
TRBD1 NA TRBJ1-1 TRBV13 CASSRPGQGSTEAFF TGTGCCAGCAGCAGACCGGGACAGGGGAGCACTGAAGCTTTCTTT
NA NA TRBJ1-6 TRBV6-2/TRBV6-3 CASSYGQSASWDNSPLHF TGTGCCAGCAGTTACGGACAGTCTGCTTCCTGGGATAATTCACCCCTCCACTTT
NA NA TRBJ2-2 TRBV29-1 CSVSHISPGELFF TGCAGCGTTTCCCACATCTCTCCCGGGGAGCTGTTTTTT
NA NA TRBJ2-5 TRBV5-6 CASSPLVGGGQETQYF TGTGCCAGCAGCCCCCTCGTTGGCGGAGGACAAGAGACCCAGTACTTC
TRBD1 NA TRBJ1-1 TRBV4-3 CASSPAGTGNTEAFF TGCGCCAGCAGCCCAGCCGGGACAGGTAACACTGAAGCTTTCTTT
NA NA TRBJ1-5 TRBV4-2 CASSQGNTGDQPQHF TGTGCCAGCAGCCAAGGAAACACGGGGGATCAGCCCCAGCATTTT
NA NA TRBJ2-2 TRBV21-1 CAIPRDTGELFF TGTGCCATTCCACGGGACACCGGGGAGCTGTTTTTT
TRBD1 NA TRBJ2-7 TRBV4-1 CASSQIPGQGYEQYF TGCGCCAGCAGCCAAATTCCGGGACAGGGCTACGAGCAGTACTTC
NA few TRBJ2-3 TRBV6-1 CASSDMDGHTDTQYF TGTGCCAGCAGTGACATGGACGGACACACAGATACGCAGTATTTT
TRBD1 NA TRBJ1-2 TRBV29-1 CSVKPGTGFYGYTF TGCAGCGTGAAACCCGGGACAGGGTTCTATGGCTACACCTTC
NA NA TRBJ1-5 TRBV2 CASLRDTGNQPQHF TGTGCCAGCCTCAGGGACACGGGAAACCAGCCCCAGCATTTT
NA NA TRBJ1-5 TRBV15 CATSRDTGAINQPQHF TGTGCCACCAGCAGAGATACAGGCGCGATTAATCAGCCCCAGCATTTT
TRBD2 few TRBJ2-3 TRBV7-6 CASSLRGGETDTQYF TGTGCCAGCAGCTTACGGGGGGGCGAAACAGATACGCAGTATTTT
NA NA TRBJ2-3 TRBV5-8 CASSLGAPSSTDTQYF TGTGCCAGCAGCTTGGGGGCCCCATCCAGCACAGATACGCAGTATTTT
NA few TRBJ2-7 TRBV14 CASSQDYGQFHEQYF TGTGCCAGCAGCCAAGATTACGGACAGTTCCACGAGCAGTACTTC
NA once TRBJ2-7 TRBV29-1 CSVEGGDYEQYF TGCAGCGTTGAAGGAGGAGACTACGAGCAGTACTTC
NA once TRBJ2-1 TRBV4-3 CASSGGTAYNEQFF TGCGCCAGCAGCGGCGGGACAGCCTACAATGAGCAGTTCTTC